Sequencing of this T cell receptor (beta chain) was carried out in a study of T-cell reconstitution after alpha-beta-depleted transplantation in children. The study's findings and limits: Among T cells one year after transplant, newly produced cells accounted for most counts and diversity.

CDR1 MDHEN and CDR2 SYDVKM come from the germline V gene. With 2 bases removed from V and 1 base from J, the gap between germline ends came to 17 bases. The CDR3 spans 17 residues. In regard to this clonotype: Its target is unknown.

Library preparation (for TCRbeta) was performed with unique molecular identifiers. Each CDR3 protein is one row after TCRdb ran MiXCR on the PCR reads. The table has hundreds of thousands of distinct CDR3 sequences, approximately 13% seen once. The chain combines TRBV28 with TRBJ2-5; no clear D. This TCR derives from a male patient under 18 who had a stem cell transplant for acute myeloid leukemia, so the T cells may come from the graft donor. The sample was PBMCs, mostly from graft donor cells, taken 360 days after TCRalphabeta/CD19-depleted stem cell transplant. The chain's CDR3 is CASSLRRLRHIQETQYF. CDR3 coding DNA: TGTGCCAGCAGTTTACGAAGGCTTCGGCATATCCAAGAGACCCAGTACTTC.